The rows below give T cell receptor beta chains drawn from one sample of a study of T cell repertoires in cytomegalovirus infection. MiXCR, applied by TCRdb to the reads, yields one record per CDR3 protein. The repertoire holds a few hundred thousand distinct CDR3 sequences, with approximately 15% as singletons. Sequenced material: CD8+ T cells from PBMCs. The origin of the receptors is a human donor in good health (CMV status not recorded). Some clones in this sample may be carry-over from other donors' samples. Each CDR3 is given with its conserved first and last residue. A D gene is named only where the DNA matches it firmly. Clone size is stated in some rows and not others, as once, few, many or a class when expanded.

v_call: TRBV12-3/TRBV12-4
d_call: TRBD2
j_call: TRBJ2-1
clone_size: few
cdr3_nt: TGTGCCAGCACCCTCTTGGGGGGGTACAATGAGCAGTTCTTC
cdr3_aa: CASTLLGGYNEQFF

v_call: TRBV4-2
d_call: TRBD2
j_call: TRBJ2-1
clone_size: .
cdr3_nt: TGTGCCAGCAGCCGTGGGGGGGTAAATGAGCAGTTCTTC
cdr3_aa: CASSRGGVNEQFF

v_call: TRBV5-5
d_call: .
j_call: TRBJ2-2
clone_size: few
cdr3_nt: TGTGCCAGCAGCTTTTGGGCGAAAGAGGTCGCCGGAACCGGGGAGCTGTTTTTT
cdr3_aa: CASSFWAKEVAGTGELFF

v_call: TRBV7-6
d_call: .
j_call: TRBJ2-1
clone_size: .
cdr3_nt: TGTGCCAGCAGCCGATCTAACGGCTACAATGAGCAGTTCTTC
cdr3_aa: CASSRSNGYNEQFF

v_call: TRBV6-6
d_call: .
j_call: TRBJ1-5
clone_size: .
cdr3_nt: TGTGCCAGCACCCTCAGAGGAGGGGGGGTCAATCAGCCCCAGCATTTT
cdr3_aa: CASTLRGGGVNQPQHF

v_call: TRBV6-6
d_call: .
j_call: TRBJ1-5
clone_size: few
cdr3_nt: TGTGCCAGCAGTTACCCAGAAGGGGAGGGTCAGCCCCAGCATTTT
cdr3_aa: CASSYPEGEGQPQHF

v_call: TRBV7-2
d_call: .
j_call: TRBJ1-4
clone_size: many
cdr3_nt: TGTGCCAGCAGCTTATGGAGTAATGAAAAACTGTTTTTT
cdr3_aa: CASSLWSNEKLFF

v_call: TRBV3-1
d_call: .
j_call: TRBJ2-1
clone_size: few
cdr3_nt: TGTGCCAGCAGCCAAGTAATGGGACTTAGCCACGATGAGCAGTTCTTC
cdr3_aa: CASSQVMGLSHDEQFF

v_call: TRBV28
d_call: .
j_call: TRBJ1-1
clone_size: .
cdr3_nt: TGTGCCAGCATCGAGGCCGGGGTAAGGGTTACGTCAGCTGAAGCTTTCTTT
cdr3_aa: CASIEAGVRVTSAEAFF

v_call: TRBV7-6
d_call: .
j_call: TRBJ2-3
clone_size: many
cdr3_nt: TGTGCCAGCAGCTTGACAGAGATCTTCACAGATACGCAGTATTTT
cdr3_aa: CASSLTEIFTDTQYF